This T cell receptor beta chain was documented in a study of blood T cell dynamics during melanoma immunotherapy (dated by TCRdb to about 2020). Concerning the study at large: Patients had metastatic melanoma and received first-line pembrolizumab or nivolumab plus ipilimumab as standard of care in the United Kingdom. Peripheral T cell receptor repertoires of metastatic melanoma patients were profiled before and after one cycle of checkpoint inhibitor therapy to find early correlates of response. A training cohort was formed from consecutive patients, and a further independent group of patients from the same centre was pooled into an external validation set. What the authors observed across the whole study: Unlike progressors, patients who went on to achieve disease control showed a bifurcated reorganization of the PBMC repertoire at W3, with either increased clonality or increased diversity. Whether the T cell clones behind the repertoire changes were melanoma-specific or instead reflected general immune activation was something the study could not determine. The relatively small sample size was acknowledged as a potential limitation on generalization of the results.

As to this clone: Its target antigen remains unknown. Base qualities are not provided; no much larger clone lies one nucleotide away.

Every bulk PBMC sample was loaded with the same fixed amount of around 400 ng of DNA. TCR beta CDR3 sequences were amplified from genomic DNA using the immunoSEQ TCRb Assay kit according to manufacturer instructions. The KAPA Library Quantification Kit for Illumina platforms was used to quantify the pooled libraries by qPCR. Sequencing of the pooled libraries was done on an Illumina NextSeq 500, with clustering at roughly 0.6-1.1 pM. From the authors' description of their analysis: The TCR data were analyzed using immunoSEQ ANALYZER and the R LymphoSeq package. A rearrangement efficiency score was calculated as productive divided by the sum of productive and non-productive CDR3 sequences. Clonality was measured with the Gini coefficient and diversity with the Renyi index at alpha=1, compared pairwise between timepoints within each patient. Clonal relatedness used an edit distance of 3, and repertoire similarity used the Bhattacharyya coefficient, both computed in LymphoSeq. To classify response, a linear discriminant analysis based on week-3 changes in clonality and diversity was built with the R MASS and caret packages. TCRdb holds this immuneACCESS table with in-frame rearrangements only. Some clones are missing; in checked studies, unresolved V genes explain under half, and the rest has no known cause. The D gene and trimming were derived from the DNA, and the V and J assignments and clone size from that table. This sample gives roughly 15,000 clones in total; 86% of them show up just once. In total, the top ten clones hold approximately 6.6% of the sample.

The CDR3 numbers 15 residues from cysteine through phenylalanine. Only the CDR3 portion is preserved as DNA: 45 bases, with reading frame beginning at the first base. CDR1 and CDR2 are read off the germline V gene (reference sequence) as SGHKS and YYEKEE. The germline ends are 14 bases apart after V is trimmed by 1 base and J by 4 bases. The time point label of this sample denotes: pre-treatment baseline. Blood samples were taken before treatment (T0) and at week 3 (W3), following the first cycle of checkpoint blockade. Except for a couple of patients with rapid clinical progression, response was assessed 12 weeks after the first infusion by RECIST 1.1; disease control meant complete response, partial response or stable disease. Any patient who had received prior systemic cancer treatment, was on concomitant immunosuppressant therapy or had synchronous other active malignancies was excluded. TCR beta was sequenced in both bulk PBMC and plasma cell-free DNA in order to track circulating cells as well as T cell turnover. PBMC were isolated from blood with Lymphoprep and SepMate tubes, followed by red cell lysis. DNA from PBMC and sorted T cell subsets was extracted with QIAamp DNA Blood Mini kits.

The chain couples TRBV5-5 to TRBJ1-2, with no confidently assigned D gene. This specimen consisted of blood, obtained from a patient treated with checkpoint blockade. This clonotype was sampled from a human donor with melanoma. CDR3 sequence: CASSLYQSPAYGYTF. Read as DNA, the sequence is TGTGCCAGCAGCTTGTATCAGTCCCCGGCCTATGGCTACACCTTC.